A selection of T cell receptor beta chains follows, all from one sample in a study of blood T cell repertoires in COVID-19. TCRdb's copy holds only in-frame clones and misses some; the assay was immunoSEQ multiplex PCR. Here the sample spans about 380,000 clones, roughly 91% being singletons. What was sequenced was PBMCs or T cells enriched from blood (not recorded which). The receptors derive from a woman younger than 35 who had recovered from COVID-19. The conserved cysteine and the conserved F or W are not part of the CDR3 here. Fields, in order: V gene, J gene, CDR3 protein.

V: TRBV9; J: TRBJ1-6; CDR3: ASSGDRVQNNSPLH
V: TRBV27; J: TRBJ1-2; CDR3: ASSPRPRQGANYGYT
V: TRBV7-3; J: TRBJ2-3; CDR3: ASSLRAGGFTDTQY
V: TRBV15; J: TRBJ1-5; CDR3: ATSRGVGGVSSTAQPQH
V: TRBV5-1; J: TRBJ2-3; CDR3: ASSLVGGGTDTQY
V: TRBV6-5; J: TRBJ1-6; CDR3: ASSKGGYSPLH
V: TRBV4-3; J: TRBJ1-2; CDR3: ASSPGQGYGYT
V: TRBV9; J: TRBJ2-5; CDR3: ASSGRDREGETQY
V: TRBV28; J: TRBJ2-2; CDR3: ASIRHVTGELF
V: TRBV6-1; J: TRBJ1-6; CDR3: ASSEFVNSPLH
V: TRBV28; J: TRBJ1-4; CDR3: ASSLMRPAGLF
V: TRBV5-1; J: TRBJ2-2; CDR3: ASSLSLLAGAGELF
V: TRBV6-1; J: TRBJ1-1; CDR3: ASSERGGWNTEAF
V: TRBV4-3; J: TRBJ1-1; CDR3: ASSPTEKQYFYTEAF
V: TRBV27; J: TRBJ1-1; CDR3: ASSLGQANTEAF
V: TRBV5-1; J: TRBJ1-5; CDR3: ASSLDTNQPQH
V: TRBV4-2; J: TRBJ2-1; CDR3: ASSQGPPAGRSYNEQF
V: TRBV7-9; J: TRBJ1-2; CDR3: ASSLQDLRGYT
V: TRBV4-3; J: TRBJ2-5; CDR3: ASSRLSGETQY
V: TRBV21-1; J: TRBJ1-5; CDR3: ASSKVRAPLEGPGGNVSNQPQH
V: TRBV25-1; J: TRBJ1-5; CDR3: ASSETGDQPQH
V: TRBV27; J: TRBJ1-1; CDR3: ASSLYTGSSTEAF
V: TRBV5-4; J: TRBJ1-2; CDR3: ASTRENNYGYT
V: TRBV5-6; J: TRBJ1-4; CDR3: ASSSSGSLNEKLF
V: TRBV6-2/TRBV6-3; J: TRBJ2-1; CDR3: ASSFGLAGAQKQF
V: TRBV7-9; J: TRBJ2-1; CDR3: ASRDRSSEQF
V: TRBV11-3; J: TRBJ1-3; CDR3: ASWGGRSGNTIY
V: TRBV6-5; J: TRBJ1-1; CDR3: ASSQTHGGSTEAF
V: TRBV10-3; J: TRBJ1-1; CDR3: AIRTDMNTEAF
V: TRBV23-1; J: TRBJ2-7; CDR3: ASRPTGLRPISYEQY
V: TRBV19; J: TRBJ1-1; CDR3: ASRTLETTTRGAF
V: TRBV11-2; J: TRBJ1-6; CDR3: ASSSNSPLH
V: TRBV5-1; J: TRBJ2-3; CDR3: ASSPYLGLTDTQY
V: TRBV15; J: TRBJ2-7; CDR3: ATSRLQVASYEQY
V: TRBV29-1; J: TRBJ2-2; CDR3: SVQRGDTGELF
V: TRBV18; J: TRBJ1-1; CDR3: ASSPTITGKNTEAF
V: TRBV6-5; J: TRBJ2-7; CDR3: ASSPDNGGREQY
V: TRBV4-3; J: TRBJ2-5; CDR3: ASSQGYGRGVQTQY
V: TRBV4-1; J: TRBJ1-1; CDR3: ASSQSWDRGSEAF
V: TRBV30; J: TRBJ1-6; CDR3: AWSRDLLSSGNSPLH
V: TRBV12-5; J: TRBJ2-3; CDR3: ASGLVLTSGGRDTQY
V: TRBV30; J: TRBJ1-1; CDR3: ACATGSNTEAF
V: TRBV28; J: TRBJ1-2; CDR3: ASSSRDSKTPWGHT